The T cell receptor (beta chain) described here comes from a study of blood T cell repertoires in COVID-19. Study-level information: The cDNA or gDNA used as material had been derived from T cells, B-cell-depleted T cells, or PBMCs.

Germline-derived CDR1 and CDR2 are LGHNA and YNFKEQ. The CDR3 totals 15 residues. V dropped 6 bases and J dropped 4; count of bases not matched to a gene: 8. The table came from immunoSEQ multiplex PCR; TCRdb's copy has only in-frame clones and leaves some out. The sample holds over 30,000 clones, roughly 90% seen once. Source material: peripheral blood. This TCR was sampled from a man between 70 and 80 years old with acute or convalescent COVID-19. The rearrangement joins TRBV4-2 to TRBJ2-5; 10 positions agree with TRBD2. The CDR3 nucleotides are TGTGCCAGCAGAAGGAGCGGGAGGGCCGGAGAGACCCAGTACTTC. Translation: CASRRSGRAGETQYF.